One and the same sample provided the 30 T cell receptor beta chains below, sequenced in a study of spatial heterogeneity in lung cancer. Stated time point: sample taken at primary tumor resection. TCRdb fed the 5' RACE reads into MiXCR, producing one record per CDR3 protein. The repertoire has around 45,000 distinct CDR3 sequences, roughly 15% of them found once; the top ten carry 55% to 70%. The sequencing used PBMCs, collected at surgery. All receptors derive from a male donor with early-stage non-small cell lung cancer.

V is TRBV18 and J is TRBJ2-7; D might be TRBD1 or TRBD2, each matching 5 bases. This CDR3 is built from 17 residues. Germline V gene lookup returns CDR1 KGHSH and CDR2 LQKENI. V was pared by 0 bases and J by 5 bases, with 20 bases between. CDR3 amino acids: CASSPPTPGNGGDEQYF. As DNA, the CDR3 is TGTGCCAGCTCACCACCGACTCCGGGGAATGGGGGTGACGAGCAGTACTTC.

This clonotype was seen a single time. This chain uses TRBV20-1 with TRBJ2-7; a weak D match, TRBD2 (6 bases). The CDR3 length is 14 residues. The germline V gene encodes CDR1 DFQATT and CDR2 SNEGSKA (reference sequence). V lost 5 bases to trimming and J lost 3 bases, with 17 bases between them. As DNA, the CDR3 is TGCAGTGCTTCCCGGTCTGGAGGGGTCTACGAGCAGTACTTC. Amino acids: CSASRSGGVYEQYF.

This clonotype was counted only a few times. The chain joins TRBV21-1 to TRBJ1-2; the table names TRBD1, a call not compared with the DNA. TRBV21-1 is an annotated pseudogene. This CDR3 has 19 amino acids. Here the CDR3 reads CASSKGRGAITYPHYGYTF. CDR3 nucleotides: TGTGCCAGCAGCAAAGGACGGGGGGCAATCACCTATCCACACTATGGCTACACCTTC.

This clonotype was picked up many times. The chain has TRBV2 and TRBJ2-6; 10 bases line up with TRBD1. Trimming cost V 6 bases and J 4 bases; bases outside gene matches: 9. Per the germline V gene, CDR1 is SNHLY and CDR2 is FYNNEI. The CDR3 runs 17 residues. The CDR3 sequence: CASSRQGAHTGANVLTF. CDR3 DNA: TGTGCCAGCAGCCGACAGGGGGCTCACACCGGGGCCAACGTCCTGACTTTC.

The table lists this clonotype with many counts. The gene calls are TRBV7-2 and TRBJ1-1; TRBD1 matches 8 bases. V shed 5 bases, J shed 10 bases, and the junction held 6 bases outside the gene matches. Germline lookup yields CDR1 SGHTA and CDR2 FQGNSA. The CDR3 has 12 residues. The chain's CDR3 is CASSPQGEGAFF. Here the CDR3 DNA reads TGTGCCAGCAGCCCACAGGGGGAGGGAGCTTTCTTT.

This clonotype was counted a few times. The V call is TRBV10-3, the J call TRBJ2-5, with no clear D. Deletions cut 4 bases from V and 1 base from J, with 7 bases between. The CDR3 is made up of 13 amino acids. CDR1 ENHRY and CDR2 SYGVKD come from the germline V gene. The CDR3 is CAISGGAQETQYF. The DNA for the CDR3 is TGTGCCATCAGTGGCGGAGCCCAAGAGACCCAGTACTTC.

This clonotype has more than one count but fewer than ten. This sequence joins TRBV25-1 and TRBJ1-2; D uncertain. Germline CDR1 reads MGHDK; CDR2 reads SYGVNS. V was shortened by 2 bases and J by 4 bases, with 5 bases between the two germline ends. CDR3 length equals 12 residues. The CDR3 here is CASSEQIYGYTF. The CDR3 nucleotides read TGTGCCAGCAGTGAACAGATCTATGGCTACACCTTC.

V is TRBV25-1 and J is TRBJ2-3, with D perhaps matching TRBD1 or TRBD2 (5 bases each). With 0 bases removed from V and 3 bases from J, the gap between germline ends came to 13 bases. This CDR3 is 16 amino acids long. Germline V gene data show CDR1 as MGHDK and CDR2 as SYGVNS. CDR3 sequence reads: CASSEYIGGRTDTQYF. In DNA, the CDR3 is TGTGCCAGCAGTGAATATATTGGGGGAAGAACAGATACGCAGTATTTT.

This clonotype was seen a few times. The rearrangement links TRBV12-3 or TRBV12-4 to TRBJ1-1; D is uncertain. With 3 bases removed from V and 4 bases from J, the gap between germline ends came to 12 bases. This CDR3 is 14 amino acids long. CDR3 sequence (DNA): TGTGCCAGCAGTTTCGGGCCAGAAGGCACTGAAGCTTTCTTT. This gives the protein CASSFGPEGTEAFF.

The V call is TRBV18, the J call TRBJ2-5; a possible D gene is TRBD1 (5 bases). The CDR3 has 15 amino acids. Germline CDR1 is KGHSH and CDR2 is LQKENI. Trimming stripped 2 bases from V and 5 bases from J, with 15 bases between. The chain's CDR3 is CASSPGADPRETQYF. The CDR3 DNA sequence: TGTGCCAGCTCACCAGGGGCAGACCCGAGGGAGACCCAGTACTTC.

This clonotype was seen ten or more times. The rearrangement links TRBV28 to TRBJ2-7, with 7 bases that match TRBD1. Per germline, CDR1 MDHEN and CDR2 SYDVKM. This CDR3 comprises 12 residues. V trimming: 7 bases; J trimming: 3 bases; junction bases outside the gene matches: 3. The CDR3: CASTQGFYEQYF. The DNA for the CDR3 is TGTGCCAGCACACAGGGGTTCTACGAGCAGTACTTC.

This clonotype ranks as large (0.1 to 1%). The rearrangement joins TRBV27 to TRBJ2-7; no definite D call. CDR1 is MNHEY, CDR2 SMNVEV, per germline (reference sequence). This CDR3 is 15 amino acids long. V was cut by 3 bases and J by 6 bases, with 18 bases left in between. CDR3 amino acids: CASSFSGPSPTEQYF. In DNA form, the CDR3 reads TGTGCCAGCAGTTTTTCCGGACCCTCCCCGACCGAGCAGTACTTC.

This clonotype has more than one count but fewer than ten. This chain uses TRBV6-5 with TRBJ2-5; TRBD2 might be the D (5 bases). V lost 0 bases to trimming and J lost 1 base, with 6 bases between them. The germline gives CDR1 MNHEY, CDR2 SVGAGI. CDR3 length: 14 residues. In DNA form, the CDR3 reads TGTGCCAGCAGTTACTCCGGGATCCAAGAGACCCAGTACTTC. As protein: CASSYSGIQETQYF.

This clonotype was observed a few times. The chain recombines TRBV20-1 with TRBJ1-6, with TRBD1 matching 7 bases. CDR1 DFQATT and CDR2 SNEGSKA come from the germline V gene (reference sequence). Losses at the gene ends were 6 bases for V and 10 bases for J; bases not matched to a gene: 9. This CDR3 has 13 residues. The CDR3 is CSARGAGDSPLHF. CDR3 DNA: TGCAGTGCCAGGGGGGCGGGAGACTCACCCCTCCACTTT.

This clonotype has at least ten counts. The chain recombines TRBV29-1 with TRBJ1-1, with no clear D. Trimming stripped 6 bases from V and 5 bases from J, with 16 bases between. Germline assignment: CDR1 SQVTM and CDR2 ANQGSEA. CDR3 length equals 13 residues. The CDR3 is CSVGILAGTEAFF. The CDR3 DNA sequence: TGCAGCGTGGGAATTTTGGCGGGGACTGAAGCTTTCTTT.

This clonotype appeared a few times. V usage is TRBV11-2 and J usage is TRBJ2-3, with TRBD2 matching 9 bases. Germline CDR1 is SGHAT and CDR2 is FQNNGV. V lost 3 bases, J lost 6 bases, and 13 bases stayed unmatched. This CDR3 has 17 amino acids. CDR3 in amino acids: CASSFSVAGDYSDTQYF. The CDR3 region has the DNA TGTGCCAGCAGCTTCTCGGTAGCGGGGGACTACAGTGATACGCAGTATTTT.

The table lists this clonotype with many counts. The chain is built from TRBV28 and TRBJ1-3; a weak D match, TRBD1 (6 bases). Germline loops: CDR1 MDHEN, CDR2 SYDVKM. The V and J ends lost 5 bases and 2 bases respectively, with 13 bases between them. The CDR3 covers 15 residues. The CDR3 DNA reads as TGTGCCAGCAGTACCTCGACAGGAACTGGAAACACCATATATTTT. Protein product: CASSTSTGTGNTIYF.

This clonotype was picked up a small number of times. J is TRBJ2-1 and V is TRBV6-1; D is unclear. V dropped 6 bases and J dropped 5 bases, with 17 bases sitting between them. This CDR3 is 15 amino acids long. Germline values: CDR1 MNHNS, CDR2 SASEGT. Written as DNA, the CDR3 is TGTGCCAGCAGGAAAGACTCCCCAGGCCACAATGAGCAGTTCTTC. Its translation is CASRKDSPGHNEQFF.

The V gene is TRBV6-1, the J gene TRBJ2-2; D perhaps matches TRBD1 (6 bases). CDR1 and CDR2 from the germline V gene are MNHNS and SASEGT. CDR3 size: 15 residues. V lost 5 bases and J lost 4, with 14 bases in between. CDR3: CASSFTGMGTGELFF. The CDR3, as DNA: TGTGCCAGCAGTTTTACAGGGATGGGCACCGGGGAGCTGTTTTTT.

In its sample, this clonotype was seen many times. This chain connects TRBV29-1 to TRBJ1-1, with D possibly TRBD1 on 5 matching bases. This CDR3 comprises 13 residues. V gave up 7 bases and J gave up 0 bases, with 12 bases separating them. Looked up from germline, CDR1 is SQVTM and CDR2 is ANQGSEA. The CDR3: CSARTQMNTEAFF. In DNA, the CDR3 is TGCAGCGCCCGGACACAAATGAACACTGAAGCTTTCTTT.

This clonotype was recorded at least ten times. CDR3 nucleotide sequence: TGCAGCGTTGAAGTGGTGGGGGCTACAGGAAACACCATATATTTT. The encoded protein is CSVEVVGATGNTIYF. The chain is built from TRBV29-1 and TRBJ1-3; TRBD1 might be the D (6 bases). V gave up 1 base and J gave up 4 bases, with 14 bases separating them. The germline gives CDR1 SQVTM, CDR2 ANQGSEA. This CDR3 is built from 15 residues.

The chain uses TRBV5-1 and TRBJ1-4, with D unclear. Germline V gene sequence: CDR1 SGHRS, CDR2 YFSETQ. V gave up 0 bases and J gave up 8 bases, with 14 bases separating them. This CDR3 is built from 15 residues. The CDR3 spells CASSLALGIGEKLFF. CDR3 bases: TGCGCCAGCAGCTTGGCCCTGGGGATAGGCGAAAAACTGTTTTTT.

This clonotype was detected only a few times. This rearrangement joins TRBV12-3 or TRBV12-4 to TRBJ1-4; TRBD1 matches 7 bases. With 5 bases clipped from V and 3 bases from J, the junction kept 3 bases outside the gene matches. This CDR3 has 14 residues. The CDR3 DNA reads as TGTGCCAGCAGTCCGGGACAGCCTAATGAAAAACTGTTTTTT. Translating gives CASSPGQPNEKLFF.

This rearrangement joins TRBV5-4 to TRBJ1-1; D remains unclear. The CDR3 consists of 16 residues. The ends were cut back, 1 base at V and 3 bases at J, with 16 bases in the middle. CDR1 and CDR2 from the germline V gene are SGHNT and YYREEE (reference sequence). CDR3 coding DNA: TGTGCCAGCAGCTTGAGGCCCAACGGAGCATACACTGAAGCTTTCTTT. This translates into CASSLRPNGAYTEAFF.

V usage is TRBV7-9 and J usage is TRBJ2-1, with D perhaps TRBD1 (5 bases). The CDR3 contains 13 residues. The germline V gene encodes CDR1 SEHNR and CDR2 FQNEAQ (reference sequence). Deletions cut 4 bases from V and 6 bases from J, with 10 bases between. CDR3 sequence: CASSSSTGNEQFF. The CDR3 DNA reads TGTGCCAGCAGCTCGTCAACAGGCAATGAGCAGTTCTTC.

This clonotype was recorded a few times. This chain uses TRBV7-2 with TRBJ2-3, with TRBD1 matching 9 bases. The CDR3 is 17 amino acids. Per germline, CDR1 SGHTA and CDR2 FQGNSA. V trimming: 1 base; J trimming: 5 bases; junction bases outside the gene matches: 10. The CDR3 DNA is TGTGCCAGCAGCTTAGGTGGCGGGACAGGGATTGGAGATACGCAGTATTTT. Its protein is CASSLGGGTGIGDTQYF. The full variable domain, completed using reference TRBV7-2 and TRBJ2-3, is GAGVSQSPSNKVTEKGKDVELRCDPISGHTALYWYRQSLGQGLEFLIYFQGNSAPDKSGLPSDRFSAERTGGSVSTLTIQRTQQEDSAVYLCASSLGGGTGIGDTQYFGPGTRLTVL.

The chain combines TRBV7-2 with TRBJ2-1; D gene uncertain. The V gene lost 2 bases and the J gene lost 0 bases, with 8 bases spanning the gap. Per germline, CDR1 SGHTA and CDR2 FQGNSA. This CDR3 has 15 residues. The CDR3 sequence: CASSLWGNSYNEQFF. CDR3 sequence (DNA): TGTGCCAGCAGCTTATGGGGAAACTCCTACAATGAGCAGTTCTTC.

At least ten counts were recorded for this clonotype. The CDR3 loop is CASSVGRGGLYEQYF. CDR3 nucleotides: TGTGCCAGCAGCGTAGGACGGGGGGGCCTCTACGAGCAGTACTTC. The rearrangement links TRBV9 to TRBJ2-7; 8 bases agree with TRBD2. This CDR3 contains 15 residues. Germline assignment: CDR1 SGDLS and CDR2 YYNGEE. The V gene end was trimmed by 0 bases and the J gene end by 3 bases; junction bases not matched to a gene: 5.

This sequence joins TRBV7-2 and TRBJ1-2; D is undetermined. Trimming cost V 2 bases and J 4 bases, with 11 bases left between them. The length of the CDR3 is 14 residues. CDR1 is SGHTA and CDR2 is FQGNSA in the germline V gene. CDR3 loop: CASSLSGGLYGYTF. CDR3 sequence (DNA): TGTGCCAGCAGCTTATCCGGCGGGCTCTATGGCTACACCTTC.

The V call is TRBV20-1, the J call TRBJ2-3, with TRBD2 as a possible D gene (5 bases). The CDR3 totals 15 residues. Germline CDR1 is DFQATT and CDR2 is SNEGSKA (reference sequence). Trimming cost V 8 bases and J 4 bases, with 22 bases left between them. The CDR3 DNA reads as TGCAGTCCCGCGTTGAGCGTCGGGGATCCAGATACGCAGTATTTT. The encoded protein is CSPALSVGDPDTQYF.